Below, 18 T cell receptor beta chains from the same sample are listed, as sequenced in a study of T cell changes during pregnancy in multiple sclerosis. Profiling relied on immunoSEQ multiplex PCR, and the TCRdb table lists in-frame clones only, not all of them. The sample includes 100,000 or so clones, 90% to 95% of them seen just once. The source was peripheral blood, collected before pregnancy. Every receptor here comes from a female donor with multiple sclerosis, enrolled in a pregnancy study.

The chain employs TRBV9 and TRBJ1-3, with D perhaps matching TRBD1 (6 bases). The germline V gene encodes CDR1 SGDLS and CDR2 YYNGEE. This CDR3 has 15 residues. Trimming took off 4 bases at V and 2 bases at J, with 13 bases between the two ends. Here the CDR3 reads CASSPQGVPGNTIYF. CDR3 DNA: TGTGCCAGCAGCCCACAGGGTGTCCCTGGAAACACCATATATTTT.

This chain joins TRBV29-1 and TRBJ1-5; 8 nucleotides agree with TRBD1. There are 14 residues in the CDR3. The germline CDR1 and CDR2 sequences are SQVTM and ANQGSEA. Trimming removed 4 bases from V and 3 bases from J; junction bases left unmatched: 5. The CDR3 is CSVAGGLLNQPQHF. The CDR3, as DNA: TGCAGCGTTGCAGGGGGCCTCCTCAATCAGCCCCAGCATTTT.

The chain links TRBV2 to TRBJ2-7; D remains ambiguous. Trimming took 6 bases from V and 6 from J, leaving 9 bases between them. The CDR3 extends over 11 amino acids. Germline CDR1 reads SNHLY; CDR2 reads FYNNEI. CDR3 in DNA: TGTGCCAGCAGCTCGGCAGGCGAGCAGTACTTC. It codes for CASSSAGEQYF.

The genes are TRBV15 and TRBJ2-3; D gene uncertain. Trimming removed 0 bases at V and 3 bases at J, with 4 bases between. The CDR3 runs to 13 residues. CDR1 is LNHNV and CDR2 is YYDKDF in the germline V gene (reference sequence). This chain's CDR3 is CATSRDRTDTQYF. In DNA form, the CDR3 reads TGTGCCACCAGCAGAGATCGTACAGATACGCAGTATTTT.

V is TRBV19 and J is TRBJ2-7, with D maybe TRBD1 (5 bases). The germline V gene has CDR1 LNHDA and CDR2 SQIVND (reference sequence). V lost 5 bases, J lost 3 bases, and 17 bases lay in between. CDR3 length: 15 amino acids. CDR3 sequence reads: CASSGRVRPDYEQYF. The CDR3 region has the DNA TGTGCCAGTAGTGGCAGGGTTCGCCCCGACTACGAGCAGTACTTC.

The CDR3, as DNA: TGCGCCAGCAGCTTGGCCCGGGGTTCCACTGGGGCCAACGTCCTGACTTTC. Translated, it gives CASSLARGSTGANVLTF. This sequence joins TRBV5-1 and TRBJ2-6; the D gene is possibly TRBD2 (5 bases). The CDR3 loop spans 17 amino acids. The ends were cut back, 0 bases at V and 2 bases at J, with 12 bases in the middle. Germline CDR1 and CDR2: SGHRS and YFSETQ.

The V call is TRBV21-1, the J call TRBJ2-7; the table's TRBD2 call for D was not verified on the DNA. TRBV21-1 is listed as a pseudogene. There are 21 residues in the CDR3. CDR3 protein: CASSNTSVKGGARGSAYEQYF. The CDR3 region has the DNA TGTGCCAGCAGCAATACTAGCGTAAAGGGTGGGGCCCGTGGGTCGGCCTACGAGCAGTACTTC.

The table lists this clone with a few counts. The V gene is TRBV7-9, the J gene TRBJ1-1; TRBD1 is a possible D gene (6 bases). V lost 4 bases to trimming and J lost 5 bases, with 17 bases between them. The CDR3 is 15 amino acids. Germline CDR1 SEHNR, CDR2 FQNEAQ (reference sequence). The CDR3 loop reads CASSSSGGTWTEAFF. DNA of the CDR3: TGTGCCAGCAGCTCCAGCGGGGGGACATGGACTGAAGCTTTCTTT.

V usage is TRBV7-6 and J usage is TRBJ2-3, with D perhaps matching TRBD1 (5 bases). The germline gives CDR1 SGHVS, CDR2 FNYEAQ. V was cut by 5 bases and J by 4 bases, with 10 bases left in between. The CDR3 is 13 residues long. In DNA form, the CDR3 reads TGTGCCAGCAGCCACGTAGGGGCAGATACGCAGTATTTT. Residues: CASSHVGADTQYF.

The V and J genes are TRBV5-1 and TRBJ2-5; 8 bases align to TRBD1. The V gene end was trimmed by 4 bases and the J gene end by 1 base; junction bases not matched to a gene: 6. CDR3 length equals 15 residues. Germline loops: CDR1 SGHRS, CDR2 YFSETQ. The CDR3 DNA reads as TGCGCCAGCAGCATCGGGACAGGTCTCCAAGAGACCCAGTACTTC. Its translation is CASSIGTGLQETQYF.

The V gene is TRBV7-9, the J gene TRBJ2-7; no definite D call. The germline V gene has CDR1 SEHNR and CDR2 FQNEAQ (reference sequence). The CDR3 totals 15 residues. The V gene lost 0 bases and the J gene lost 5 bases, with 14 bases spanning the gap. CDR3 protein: CASSLASGRLDEQYF. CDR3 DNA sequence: TGTGCCAGCAGCTTAGCGTCAGGTAGATTGGACGAGCAGTACTTC.

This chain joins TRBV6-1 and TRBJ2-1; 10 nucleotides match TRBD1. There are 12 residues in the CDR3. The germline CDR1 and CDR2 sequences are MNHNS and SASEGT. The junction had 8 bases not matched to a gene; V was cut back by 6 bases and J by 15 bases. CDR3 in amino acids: CASRIPGQGMFF. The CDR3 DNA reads TGTGCCAGCAGAATTCCGGGACAGGGGATGTTCTTC.

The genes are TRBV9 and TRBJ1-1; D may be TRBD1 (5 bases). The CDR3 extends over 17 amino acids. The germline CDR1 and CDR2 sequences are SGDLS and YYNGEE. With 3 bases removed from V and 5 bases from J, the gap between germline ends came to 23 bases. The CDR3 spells CASSAMAGGVRGTEAFF. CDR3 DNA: TGTGCCAGCAGCGCGATGGCTGGGGGGGTGCGGGGAACTGAAGCTTTCTTT.

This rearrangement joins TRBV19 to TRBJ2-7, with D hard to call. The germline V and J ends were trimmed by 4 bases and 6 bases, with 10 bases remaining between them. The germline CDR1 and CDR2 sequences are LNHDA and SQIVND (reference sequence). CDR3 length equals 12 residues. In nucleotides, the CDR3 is TGTGCCAGTAGTACCGGGTCGCGCGAGCAGTACTTC. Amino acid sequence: CASSTGSREQYF.

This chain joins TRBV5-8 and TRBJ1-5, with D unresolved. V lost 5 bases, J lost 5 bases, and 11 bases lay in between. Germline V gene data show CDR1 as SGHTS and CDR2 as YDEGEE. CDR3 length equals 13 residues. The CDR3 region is CASSDDIYQPQHF. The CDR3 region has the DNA TGTGCCAGCAGTGATGACATCTATCAGCCCCAGCATTTT. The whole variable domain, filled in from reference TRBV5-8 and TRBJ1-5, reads EAGVTQSPTHLIKTRGQQATLRCSPISGHTSVYWYQQALGLGLQFLLWYDEGEERNRGNFPPRFSGRQFPNYSSELNVNALELEDSALYLCASSDDIYQPQHFGDGTRLSIL.

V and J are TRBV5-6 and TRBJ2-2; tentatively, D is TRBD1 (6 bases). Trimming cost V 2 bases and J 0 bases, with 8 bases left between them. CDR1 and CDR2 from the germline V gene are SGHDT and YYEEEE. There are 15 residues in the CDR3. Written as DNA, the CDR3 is TGTGCCAGCAGCTTCCGGGACACGAACACCGGGGAGCTGTTTTTT. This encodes CASSFRDTNTGELFF.

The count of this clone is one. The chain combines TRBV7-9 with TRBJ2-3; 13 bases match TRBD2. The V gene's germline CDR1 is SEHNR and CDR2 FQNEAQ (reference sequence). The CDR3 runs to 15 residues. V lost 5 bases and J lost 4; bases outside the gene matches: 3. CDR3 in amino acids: CASSPTSGRADTQYF. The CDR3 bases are TGTGCCAGCAGCCCCACTAGCGGGAGGGCAGATACGCAGTATTTT. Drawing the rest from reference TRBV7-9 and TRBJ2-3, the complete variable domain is DTGVSQNPRHKITKRGQNVTFRCDPISEHNRLYWYRQTLGQGPEFLTYFQNEAQLEKSRLLSDRFSAERPKGSFSTLEIQRTEQGDSAMYLCASSPTSGRADTQYFGPGTRLTVL.

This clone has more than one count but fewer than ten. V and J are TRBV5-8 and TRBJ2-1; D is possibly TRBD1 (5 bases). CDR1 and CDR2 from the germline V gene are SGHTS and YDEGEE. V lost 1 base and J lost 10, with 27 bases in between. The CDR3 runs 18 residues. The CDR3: CASSLFWLSGASYREQFF. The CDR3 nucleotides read TGTGCCAGCAGCTTGTTTTGGTTATCTGGGGCCTCATATCGGGAGCAGTTCTTC.